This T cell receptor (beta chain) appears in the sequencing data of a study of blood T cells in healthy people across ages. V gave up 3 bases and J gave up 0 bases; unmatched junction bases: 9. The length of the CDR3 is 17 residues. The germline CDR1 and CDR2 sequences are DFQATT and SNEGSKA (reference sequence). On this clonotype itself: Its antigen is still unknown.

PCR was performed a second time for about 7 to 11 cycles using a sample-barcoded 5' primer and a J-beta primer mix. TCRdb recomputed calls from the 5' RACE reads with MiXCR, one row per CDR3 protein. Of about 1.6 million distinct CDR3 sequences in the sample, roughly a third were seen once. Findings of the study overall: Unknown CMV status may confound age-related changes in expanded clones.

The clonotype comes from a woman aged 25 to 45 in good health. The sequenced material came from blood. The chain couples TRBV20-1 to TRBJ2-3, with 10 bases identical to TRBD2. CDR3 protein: CSASRLAGISSTDTQYF. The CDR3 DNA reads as TGCAGTGCTAGTCGACTAGCGGGCATCTCTAGCACAGATACGCAGTATTTT.